Described below is a single TCR beta chain sequence and its context. What it binds is unknown. The data were taken from a study of T cell clonotyping in hematopoietic cell transplantation. Points from the study as a whole: Without cell sorting, CD4 versus CD8 contributions remain unresolved. Recipient TCR diversity dropped after transplant; expanded clonotypes rose from day 30 to 180. Higher Inverse Simpson Index values in graft donor and pretransplant recipient predicted broader posttransplant TCR diversity.

TCRdb keeps only in-frame clones here, not all; method: immunoSEQ multiplex PCR. The sample yields several thousand clones, about three fifths seen once. The CDR3 extends over 16 amino acids. V lost 2 bases and J 3 bases, leaving 17 bases between the germline ends. CDR1 is SGDLS and CDR2 is YYNGEE in the germline V gene. The V and J genes are TRBV9 and TRBJ1-2; tentative D call: TRBD1 (5 bases). The sequenced sample was peripheral blood mononuclear cells, obtained 100 days after allogeneic stem cell transplant. This TCR was sampled from a male patient aged 55 to 69 who had an allogeneic stem cell transplant from an unrelated donor, so the T cells may come from the graft donor. Some clones in this sample may be carry-over from other donors' samples. CDR3 coding DNA: TGTGCCAGCAGCGTGGGGGTAGTTACGGACCACTATGGCTACACCTTC. Translation gives CASSVGVVTDHYGYTF. Combining the CDR3 with reference TRBV9 and TRBJ1-2 gives the whole variable domain DSGVTQTPKHLITATGQRVTLRCSPRSGDLSVYWYQQSLDQGLQFLIQYYNGEERAKGNILERFSAQQFPDLHSELNLSSLELGDSALYFCASSVGVVTDHYGYTFGSGTRLTVV.